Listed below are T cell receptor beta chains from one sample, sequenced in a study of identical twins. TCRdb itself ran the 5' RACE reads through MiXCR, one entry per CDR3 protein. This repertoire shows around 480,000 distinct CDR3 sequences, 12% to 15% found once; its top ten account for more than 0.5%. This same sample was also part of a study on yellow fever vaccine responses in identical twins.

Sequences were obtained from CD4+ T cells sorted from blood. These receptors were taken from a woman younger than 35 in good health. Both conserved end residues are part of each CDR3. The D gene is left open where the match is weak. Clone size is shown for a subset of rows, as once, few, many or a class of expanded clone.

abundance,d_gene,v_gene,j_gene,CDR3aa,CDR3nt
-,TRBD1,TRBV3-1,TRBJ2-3,CASSRLTGRTDTQYF,TGTGCCTCCAGCCGCCTGACAGGGCGAACAGATACGCAGTATTTT
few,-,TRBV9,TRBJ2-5,CASSVRTQAGGETQYF,TGTGCCAGCAGCGTGCGGACCCAGGCAGGCGGGGAGACCCAGTACTTC
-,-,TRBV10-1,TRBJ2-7,CASSDRTRNSYEQYF,TGCGCCAGCAGTGATCGGACACGCAATTCCTACGAGCAGTACTTC
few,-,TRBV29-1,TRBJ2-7,CSVEDGGSAYEQYF,TGCAGCGTTGAAGATGGGGGGAGCGCGTACGAGCAGTACTTC
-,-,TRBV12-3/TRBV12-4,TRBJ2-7,CASSFEAGLAYEQYF,TGTGCCAGCAGTTTTGAGGCAGGGCTAGCCTACGAGCAGTACTTC
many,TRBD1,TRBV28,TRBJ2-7,CASSLTGFGEQYF,TGTGCCAGCAGTTTGACAGGGTTCGGTGAGCAGTACTTC
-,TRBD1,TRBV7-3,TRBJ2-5,CASSLGRGIKQETQYF,TGTGCCAGCAGCCTGGGCAGGGGGATTAAACAAGAGACCCAGTACTTC
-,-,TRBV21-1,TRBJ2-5,CASTKRRGQETQYF,TGTGCCAGCACCAAAAGGAGGGGCCAAGAGACCCAGTACTTC
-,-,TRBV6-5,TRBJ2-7,CASSYLEGVGEQYF,TGTGCCAGCAGTTACTTGGAAGGGGTGGGAGAGCAGTACTTC
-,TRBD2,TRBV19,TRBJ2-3,CASRQAGGTDTQYF,TGTGCCAGTAGACAAGCGGGGGGCACAGATACGCAGTATTTT
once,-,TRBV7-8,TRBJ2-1,CASRPGRIAYNEQFF,TGTGCCAGCAGGCCCGGGCGCATCGCCTACAATGAGCAGTTCTTC
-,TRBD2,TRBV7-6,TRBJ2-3,CASSLEIAGAGTQYF,TGTGCCAGCAGCTTAGAGATAGCGGGGGCTGGTACGCAGTATTTT
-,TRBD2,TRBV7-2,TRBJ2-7,CASSLEASGSHEQYF,TGTGCCAGCAGCTTAGAGGCTAGCGGGAGCCACGAGCAGTACTTC
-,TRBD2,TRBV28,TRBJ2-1,CASSLDPETSGRLEQFF,TGTGCCAGCAGTTTGGACCCCGAGACTAGCGGGAGGCTTGAGCAGTTCTTC
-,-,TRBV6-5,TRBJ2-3,CASSYDSRGDTQYF,TGTGCCAGCAGTTACGACTCTAGGGGGGATACGCAGTATTTT
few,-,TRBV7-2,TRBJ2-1,CASSLEGYGNLEQFF,TGTGCCAGCAGCTTAGAGGGGTACGGAAACCTTGAGCAGTTCTTC
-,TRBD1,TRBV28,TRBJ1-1,CASSYRDRVNTEAFF,TGTGCCAGCAGTTACCGGGACAGGGTGAACACTGAAGCTTTCTTT
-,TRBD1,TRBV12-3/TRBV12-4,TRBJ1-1,CASTSGTGTVATEAFF,TGTGCCAGCACTTCCGGGACAGGGACAGTGGCCACTGAAGCTTTCTTT
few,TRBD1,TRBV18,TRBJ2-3,CASSPELGTASITDTQYF,TGTGCCAGCTCACCAGAGCTCGGGACAGCGAGTATCACAGATACGCAGTATTTT
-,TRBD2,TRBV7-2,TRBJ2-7,CASSPGGGNSYEQYF,TGTGCCAGCAGCCCCGGGGGGGGAAACTCCTACGAGCAGTACTTC
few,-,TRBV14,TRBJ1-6,CASSQVQGNSPLHF,TGTGCCAGCAGCCAAGTGCAGGGGAATTCACCCCTCCACTTT
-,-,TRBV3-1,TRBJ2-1,CASSQLPLRGGQFF,TGTGCCAGCAGTCAACTCCCCCTCCGGGGTGGGCAGTTCTTC
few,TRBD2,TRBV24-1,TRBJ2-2,CATSDWGSSGAANTGELFF,TGTGCCACCAGTGATTGGGGGAGTAGCGGGGCGGCGAACACCGGGGAGCTGTTTTTT
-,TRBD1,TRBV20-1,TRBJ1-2,CSARPRDRGKSDYGYTF,TGCAGTGCTAGACCCCGGGACAGGGGGAAGTCGGACTATGGCTACACCTTC
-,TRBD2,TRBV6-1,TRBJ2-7,CASSGQAGGSYEQYF,TGTGCCAGCAGTGGTCAGGCGGGGGGCTCCTACGAGCAGTACTTC
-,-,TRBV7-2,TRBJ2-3,CASSAGFSGPLPNTQYF,TGTGCCAGCAGCGCTGGTTTTTCGGGGCCCCTTCCGAATACGCAGTATTTT